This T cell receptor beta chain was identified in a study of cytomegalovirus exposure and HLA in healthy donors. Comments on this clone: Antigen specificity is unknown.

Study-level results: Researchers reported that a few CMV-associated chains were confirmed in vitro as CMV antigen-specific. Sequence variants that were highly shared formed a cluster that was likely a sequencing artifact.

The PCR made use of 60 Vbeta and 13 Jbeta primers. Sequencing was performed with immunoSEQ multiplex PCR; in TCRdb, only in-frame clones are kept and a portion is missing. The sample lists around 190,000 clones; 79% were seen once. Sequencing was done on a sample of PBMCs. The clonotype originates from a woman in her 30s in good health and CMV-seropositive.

CDR3 amino acids: CSVEGTAEGFNEQYF. In DNA, the CDR3 is TGCAGCGTTGAAGGGACAGCTGAGGGGTTCAACGAGCAGTACTTC. This chain uses TRBV29-1 with TRBJ2-7, with D possibly matching TRBD1 (6 bases). The germline gives CDR1 SQVTM, CDR2 ANQGSEA. The CDR3 covers 15 residues. The V gene lost 1 base and the J gene lost 5 bases, with 18 bases spanning the gap.